This T cell receptor (beta chain) was captured in a study of T cell changes during pregnancy in multiple sclerosis. V gave up 0 bases and J gave up 3 bases; unmatched junction bases: 6. The CDR3 has 16 residues. Germline V gene lookup returns CDR1 LGHNA and CDR2 YNFKEQ. The repertoire was sequenced with immunoSEQ multiplex PCR; TCRdb's copy has only in-frame clones and lacks some. The sample holds about 76,000 clones, just over 90% seen once. The sample here was peripheral blood, taken in the second trimester of pregnancy. This chain connects TRBV4-2 to TRBJ2-7; 9 nucleotides agree with TRBD2. This TCR derives from a female donor with multiple sclerosis, enrolled in a pregnancy study. The DNA for the CDR3 is TGTGCCAGCAGCCAAGAAGGCGGTAGCGGGGGCTACGAGCAGTACTTC. It encodes CASSQEGGSGGYEQYF.